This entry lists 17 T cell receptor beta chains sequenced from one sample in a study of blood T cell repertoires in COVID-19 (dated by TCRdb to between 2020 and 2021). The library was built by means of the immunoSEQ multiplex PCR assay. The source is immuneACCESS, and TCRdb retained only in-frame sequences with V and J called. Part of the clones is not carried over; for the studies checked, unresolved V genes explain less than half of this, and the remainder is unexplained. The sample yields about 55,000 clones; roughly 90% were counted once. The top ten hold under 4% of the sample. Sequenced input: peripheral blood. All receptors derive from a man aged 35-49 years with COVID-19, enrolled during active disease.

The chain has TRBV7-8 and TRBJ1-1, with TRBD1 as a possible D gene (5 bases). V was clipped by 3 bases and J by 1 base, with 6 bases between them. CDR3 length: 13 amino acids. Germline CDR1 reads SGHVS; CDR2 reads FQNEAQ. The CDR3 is CASSFGGNTEAFF. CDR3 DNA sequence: TGTGCCAGCAGCTTCGGGGGGAACACTGAAGCTTTCTTT.

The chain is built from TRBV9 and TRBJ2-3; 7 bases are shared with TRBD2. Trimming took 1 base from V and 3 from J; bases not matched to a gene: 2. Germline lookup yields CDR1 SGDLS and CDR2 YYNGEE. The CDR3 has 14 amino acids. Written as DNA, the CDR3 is TGTGCCAGCAGCGTACGCGGGGGTACAGATACGCAGTATTTT. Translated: CASSVRGGTDTQYF.

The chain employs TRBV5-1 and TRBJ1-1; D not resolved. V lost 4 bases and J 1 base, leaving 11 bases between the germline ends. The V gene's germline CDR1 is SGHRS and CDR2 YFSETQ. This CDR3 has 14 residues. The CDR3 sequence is CASSPLSGNTEAFF. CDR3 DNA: TGCGCCAGCAGCCCCCTATCAGGGAACACTGAAGCTTTCTTT.

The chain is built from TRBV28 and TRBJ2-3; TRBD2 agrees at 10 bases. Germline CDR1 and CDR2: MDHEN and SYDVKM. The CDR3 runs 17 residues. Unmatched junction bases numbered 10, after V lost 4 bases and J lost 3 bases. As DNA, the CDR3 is TGTGCCAGCAGTTCCTCCTCTAGACTAGCGGGTACAGATACGCAGTATTTT. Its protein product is CASSSSSRLAGTDTQYF.

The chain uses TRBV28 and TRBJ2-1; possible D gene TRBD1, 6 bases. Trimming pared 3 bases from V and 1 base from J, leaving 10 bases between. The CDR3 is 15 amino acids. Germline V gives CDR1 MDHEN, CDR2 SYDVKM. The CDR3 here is CASSFAQGSYNEQFF. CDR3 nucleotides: TGTGCCAGCAGTTTCGCACAGGGATCCTACAATGAGCAGTTCTTC.

CDR3 sequence (DNA): TGTGCCAGTAGTATGCGAGATAACTATGGCTACACCTTC. Its translation is CASSMRDNYGYTF. V is TRBV19 and J is TRBJ1-2; D remains ambiguous. V dropped 3 bases and J dropped 1 base, with 6 bases sitting between them. The germline gives CDR1 LNHDA, CDR2 SQIVND (reference sequence). This CDR3 region has 13 residues.

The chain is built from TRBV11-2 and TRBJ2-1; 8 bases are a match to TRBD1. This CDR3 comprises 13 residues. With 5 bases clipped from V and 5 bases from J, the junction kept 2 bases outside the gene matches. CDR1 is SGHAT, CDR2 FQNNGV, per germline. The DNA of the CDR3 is TGTGCCAGCAGCCGGGACAGGAACAATGAGCAGTTCTTC. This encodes CASSRDRNNEQFF.

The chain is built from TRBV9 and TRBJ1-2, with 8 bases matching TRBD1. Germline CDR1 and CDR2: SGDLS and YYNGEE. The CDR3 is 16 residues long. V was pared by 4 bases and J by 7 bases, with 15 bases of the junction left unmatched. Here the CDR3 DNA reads TGTGCCAGCAGCCTCGGACAGGGAACCTTGGACGGTGGCTACACCTTC. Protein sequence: CASSLGQGTLDGGYTF. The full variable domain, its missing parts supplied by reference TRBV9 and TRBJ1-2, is DSGVTQTPKHLITATGQRVTLRCSPRSGDLSVYWYQQSLDQGLQFLIQYYNGEERAKGNILERFSAQQFPDLHSELNLSSLELGDSALYFCASSLGQGTLDGGYTFGSGTRLTVV.

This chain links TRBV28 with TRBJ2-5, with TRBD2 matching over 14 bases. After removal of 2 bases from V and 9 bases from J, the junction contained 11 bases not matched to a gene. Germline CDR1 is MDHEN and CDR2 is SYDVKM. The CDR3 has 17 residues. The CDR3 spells CASSLRTTSGGAPAQYF. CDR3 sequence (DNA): TGTGCCAGCAGTTTAAGGACGACTAGCGGGGGGGCCCCAGCCCAGTACTTC. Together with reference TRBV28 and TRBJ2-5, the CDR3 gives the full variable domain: DVKVTQSSRYLVKRTGEKVFLECVQDMDHENMFWYRQDPGLGLRLIYFSYDVKMKEKGDIPEGYSVSREKKERFSLILESASTNQTSMYLCASSLRTTSGGAPAQYFGPGTRLLVL.

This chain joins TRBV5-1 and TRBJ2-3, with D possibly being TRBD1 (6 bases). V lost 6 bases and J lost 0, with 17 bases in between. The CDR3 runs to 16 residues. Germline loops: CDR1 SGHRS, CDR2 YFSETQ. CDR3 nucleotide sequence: TGCGCCAGCATCGCTACCGGGACAACTAGCACAGATACGCAGTATTTT. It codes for CASIATGTTSTDTQYF. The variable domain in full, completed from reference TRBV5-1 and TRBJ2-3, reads KAGVTQTPRYLIKTRGQQVTLSCSPISGHRSVSWYQQTPGQGLQFLFEYFSETQRNKGNFPGRFSGRQFSNSRSEMNVSTLELGDSALYLCASIATGTTSTDTQYFGPGTRLTVL.

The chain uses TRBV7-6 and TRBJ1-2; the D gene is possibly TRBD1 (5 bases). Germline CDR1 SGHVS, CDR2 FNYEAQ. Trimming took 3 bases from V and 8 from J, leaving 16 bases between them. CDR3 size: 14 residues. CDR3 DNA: TGTGCCAGCAGCTTTGGATTAGGGGAGGAGGGCTACACCTTC. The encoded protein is CASSFGLGEEGYTF.

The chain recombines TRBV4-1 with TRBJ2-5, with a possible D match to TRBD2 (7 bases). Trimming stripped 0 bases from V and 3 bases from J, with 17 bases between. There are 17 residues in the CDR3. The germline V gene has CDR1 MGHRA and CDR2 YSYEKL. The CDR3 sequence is CASSQDRWGGGEETQYF. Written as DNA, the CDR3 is TGCGCCAGCAGCCAAGATCGATGGGGAGGGGGAGAAGAGACCCAGTACTTC.

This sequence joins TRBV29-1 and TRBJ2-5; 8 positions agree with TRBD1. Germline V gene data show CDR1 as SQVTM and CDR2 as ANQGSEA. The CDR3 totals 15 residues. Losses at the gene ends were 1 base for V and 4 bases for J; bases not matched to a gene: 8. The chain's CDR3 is CSVEVQGAPGETQYF. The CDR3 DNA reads TGCAGCGTTGAAGTTCAGGGGGCGCCCGGAGAGACCCAGTACTTC.

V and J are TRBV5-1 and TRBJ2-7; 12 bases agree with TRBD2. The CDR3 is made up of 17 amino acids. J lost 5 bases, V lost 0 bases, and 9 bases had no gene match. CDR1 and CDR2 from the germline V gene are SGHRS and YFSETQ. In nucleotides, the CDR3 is TGCGCCAGCAGCTTGGCCCTAGCGGGAGGGACAAGGGACGAGCAGTACTTC. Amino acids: CASSLALAGGTRDEQYF.

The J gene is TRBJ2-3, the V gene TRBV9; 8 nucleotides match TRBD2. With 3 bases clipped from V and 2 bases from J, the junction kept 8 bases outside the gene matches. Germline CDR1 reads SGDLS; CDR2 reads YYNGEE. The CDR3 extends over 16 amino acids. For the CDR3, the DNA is TGTGCCAGCAGCGCCTTTAGCGGGATTCCCACAGATACGCAGTATTTT. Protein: CASSAFSGIPTDTQYF.

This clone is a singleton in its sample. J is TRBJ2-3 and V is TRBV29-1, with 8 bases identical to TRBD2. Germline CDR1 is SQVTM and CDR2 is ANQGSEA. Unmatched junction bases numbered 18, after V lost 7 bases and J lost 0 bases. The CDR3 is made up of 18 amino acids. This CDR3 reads CSARGERGPTSSTDTQYF. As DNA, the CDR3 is TGCAGCGCAAGAGGTGAGCGGGGGCCAACCTCTAGCACAGATACGCAGTATTTT.

The CDR3 sequence: CASSLAGRGSGSYGYTF. The CDR3 region has the DNA TGTGCCAGCAGCTTAGCGGGGCGGGGGAGCGGCTCATATGGCTACACCTTC. The J gene is TRBJ1-2, the V gene TRBV7-8; possible D gene TRBD1, 5 bases. Germline V gene data show CDR1 as SGHVS and CDR2 as FQNEAQ. CDR3 length equals 17 residues. V was pared by 0 bases and J by 5 bases, with 19 bases between.